This TCR beta chain was profiled in a study of vaccination effects on CD4 cells after COVID-19. After expansion with viral peptide pools in the ViraFEST assay, antigen-specific CD4+ T cells were sequenced. At the end of more than 8 days of culture, CD4+ T cells were isolated. No vaccinee had earlier SARS-CoV-2 infection, and nucleocapsid antibodies were negative. PBMC cultures contained about 1.9 million cells per well, approximately 10 IU/ml IL-2 and roughly 10 ug/ml peptides. Cultures had half their medium replaced with IL-2 medium on days 3 and 7. Trimming removed 6 bases at V and 8 bases at J, with 10 bases between. There are 12 residues in the CDR3. The V gene's germline CDR1 is SNHLY and CDR2 FYNNEI. The assay was immunoSEQ multiplex PCR, and TCRdb's table has in-frame clones only and misses some. Among about 68,000 clones listed, 80% were seen once. About this clone itself: The antigen remains undetermined.

Study outcomes and limitations: Infection- and vaccine-induced clones contracted markedly late after vaccination.

The chain is built from TRBV2 and TRBJ1-4; D ambiguous. This clonotype was obtained from a human donor who received a COVID-19 vaccine. The sample consisted of CD4+ T cells from PBMCs cultured with SARS-CoV-2 spike peptides, taken before COVID-19 vaccination. The CDR3 is CASSLSAEKLFF. CDR3 DNA sequence: TGTGCCAGCAGCCTATCGGCGGAAAAACTGTTTTTT.